Detailed here is one T cell receptor (beta chain). Its antigen is unidentified. Original analysis: In the immunoSEQ data, sequences were junction-only and lacked quality scores, so filtering differed. Repertoires were generated with immunoSEQ multiplex PCR, while TCRdb's copy carries only in-frame clones and drops some. V and J calls and clone size are copied from that table; D and trimming were computed from the DNA. The data hold some 630,000 clones, with about two thirds observed a single time. The data originate from a study of shared clonotypes between healthy human individuals. Study conclusions and caveats: A limitation of the genetic and exposure-history diversity represented arose from few donors. Memory subsets generally showed smaller estimated richness than naive subsets did.

CDR1 is MNHNY and CDR2 is SVGAGI in the germline V gene (reference sequence). The CDR3 spans 13 residues. Trimming cost V 2 bases and J 2 bases, with 5 bases left between them. Sequencing used memory CD4+ T cells sorted from blood. As for subset: CD45RA-negative fraction. The TCR was taken from a young woman in good health. The rearrangement links TRBV6-6 to TRBJ2-3, with D uncertain. CDR3 DNA: TGTGCCAGCAGTTACGGTGCCACAGATACGCAGTATTTT. Amino acids: CASSYGATDTQYF.